The 3 T cell receptor beta chains below come from one sample, sequenced in a study of early T cells in non-severe SARS-CoV-2 infection. Each CDR3 protein gets one entry after TCRdb re-called the 5' RACE reads with MiXCR. The data show nearly 30,000 distinct CDR3 sequences, 5% seen once. The sequenced material came from whole blood. Source of these receptors: an adult who was a healthcare worker with PCR-confirmed SARS-CoV-2 infection or an uninfected control (not recorded which).

At least ten counts were recorded for this clonotype. The chain has TRBV5-1 and TRBJ2-1, with 7 bases lining up with TRBD2. Germline-derived CDR1 and CDR2 are SGHRS and YFSETQ. This CDR3 is 14 amino acids long. V shed 3 bases and J 7 bases; nucleotides not matched to a gene: 7. The CDR3 loop reads CASSYNPGGNEQFF. CDR3 DNA sequence: TGCGCCAGCAGCTACAATCCCGGGGGGAATGAGCAGTTCTTC.

This clonotype is termed medium-sized (0.01 to 0.1%). The chain has TRBV6-6 and TRBJ2-2, with 7 bases matching TRBD1. This CDR3 has 14 amino acids. Per the germline V gene, CDR1 is MNHNY and CDR2 is SVGAGI (reference sequence). The V and J ends lost 6 bases and 7 bases, in that order; junction bases with no gene match: 8. CDR3 DNA sequence: TGTGCCAGCAGCCGTATCGGGACAGACGGGGAGCTGTTTTTT. Its translation: CASSRIGTDGELFF.

This clonotype was recorded many times. The CDR3, as DNA: TGTGCCAGCAGTGACCGGACGGGCTCCTACGAGCAGTACTTC. Translating it yields CASSDRTGSYEQYF. The rearrangement links TRBV6-5 to TRBJ2-7; no definite D call. The CDR3 covers 14 residues. Germline values: CDR1 MNHEY, CDR2 SVGAGI. The V end lost 5 bases, the J end lost 0 bases, and 11 bases lay between the germline ends.